The clone carrying this T cell receptor beta chain is a singleton in its sample. The data derive from a study of CD8 T cells in Susac syndrome. Study-wide background: Treatment at blood withdrawal was none, corticosteroids, or intravenous immunoglobulin alone in Susac syndrome patients.

The CDR3 contains 13 residues. The V gene lost 0 bases and the J gene lost 5 bases, with 6 bases spanning the gap. Germline V lookup: CDR1 MNHNY, CDR2 SVGAGI (reference sequence). cDNA came from around 0.5 to 1 ug RNA primed by random hexamers. Coverage of TCR beta CDR3 amplification by immunoSEQ multiplex PCR extended to 54 Vbeta and 13 Jbeta. Each CDR3 protein gets one entry after TCRdb re-called the immunoSEQ multiplex PCR reads with MiXCR. The data contain 150,000 to 190,000 distinct CDR3 sequences, 90% to 95% of them singletons. CD8+ and CD4+ T cells were negatively isolated; TEMRA cells were FACS-enriched.

This TCR came from a human donor with Susac syndrome. Sequences were obtained from CD4+ T cells from PBMCs. This sequence joins TRBV6-6 and TRBJ2-3; D ambiguous. DNA for the CDR3: TGTGCCAGCAGTTACTCGATGGGAGATACGCAGTATTTT. The encoded protein is CASSYSMGDTQYF.